This T cell receptor (beta chain) was sequenced during a study of blood T cell repertoires in COVID-19 (TCRdb year 2020). As for the study more broadly: Collaborator samples came from the United States, Italy and Spain and covered acute and convalescent phases of COVID-19. The material from the prospective study consisted of cDNA or gDNA derived from T cells, B-cell-depleted T cells, or PBMCs. The dataset comprised deeply sampled blood TCRbeta repertoires from subjects exposed to, actively infected with, or recovered from COVID-19. The repertoires were released in a freely available public database intended as a resource for research on the immune response to SARS-CoV-2. Samples came from the ongoing ImmuneRACE study (first 160 participants) plus 1,254 subjects from 6 global collaborators. Sample metadata almost always included a de-identified subject ID, COVID-19 status, age in years and sex. Where available, HLA class I and class II types were obtained from metadata supplied by the sample provider rather than from assay-based typing.

The CDR3 holds 17 amino acids from the cysteine to the phenylalanine. CDR3 DNA is the only sequence kept; it has 51 bases, read in frame from the first base. A distance of 16 bases separates the germline ends of V and J, which lose 1 base and 0 bases respectively. CDR1 and CDR2 are drawn from the germline V gene: MGHRA, YSYEKL. Collaborating institutions collected whole blood in K2EDTA tubes following their own protocols. For TCRbeta analysis, collaborators shipped samples as frozen whole blood, isolated PBMCs, or DNA extracted from either of those sample types. TCRbeta CDR3 regions were amplified from genomic DNA by means of the immunoSEQ Assay, a bias-controlled multiplex PCR. Processing in the source paper ran as follows. Within the assay, amplification of reference gene primers was used to estimate how many nucleated cells each sample contained. To quantify the absolute abundance of each unique TCRbeta CDR3 rearrangement, sequence reads were collapsed and filtered. Productive Simpson clonality was computed per sample as the square root of Simpson's diversity index over productive rearrangements. Imported from immuneACCESS, the table was reduced by TCRdb to in-frame sequences with V and J called. These copies leave out some clones; in studies compared against another copy, an unresolved V gene accounts for under half, and the cause of the remainder is not known. V and J calls and clone size are those listed in that table; D and trimming were worked out from the DNA. Here the sample has more than 110,000 clones; around nine tenths occur a single time. The ten most abundant clones make up approximately 4% of the sample.

Overall study results and their limits: The amount of clinical and demographic metadata varied by source and participant and was provided uncurated.

Concerning this clone itself: Which antigen it targets is not known. Base qualities were left out, and no much larger clone turns up one base away.

The sample was peripheral blood. The sequence derives from a woman aged 40 to 50 with acute or convalescent COVID-19. This receptor chain uses TRBV4-1 and TRBJ2-7; tentative D gene TRBD2, with 6 bases matching. The sequence in DNA is TGCGCCAGCAGCCAAGTGGAGGGACTCCTGCTCTCCTACGAGCAGTACTTC. Translation gives CASSQVEGLLLSYEQYF.